The 24 T cell receptor beta chains given below trace back to one sample, sequenced in a study of CD8+ T cells in alopecia areata. Extracted RNA was reverse transcribed into cDNA, the sequencing template. Sequenced by immunoSEQ multiplex PCR; TCRdb stores in-frame clones only, minus some. The top ten clones hold under 0.55% of a sample with roughly 220,000 clones, about two fifths of them seen once. Treatment of the sample: oral pan-JAK inhibitor, 5-10 mg twice daily. The material was CD4+ T cells sorted from blood, obtained at roughly week 30, from a patient treated with tofacitinib. All receptors come from a human donor with alopecia areata.

This clone was seen only once. The rearrangement joins TRBV12-5 to TRBJ1-1, with 7 bases matching TRBD1. Germline CDR1 and CDR2: LGHNT and FRNRAP. After removal of 8 bases from V and 11 bases from J, the junction contained 11 bases not matched to a gene. The CDR3 length is 12 residues. The CDR3 nucleotides are TGTGCTAGTCTAATAGAGACAGGGAAGGCTTTCTTT. Protein: CASLIETGKAFF.

The chain couples TRBV30 to TRBJ2-3; a possible D gene is TRBD1 (6 bases). The CDR3 has 12 amino acids. The germline CDR1 and CDR2 sequences are GTSNPN and SVGIG (reference sequence). Between the trimmed V and J ends, which lost 4 bases and 6 bases, there was a span of 11 bases. This CDR3 is CAWTTRGDTQYF. Written as DNA, the CDR3 is TGTGCCTGGACCACGAGGGGGGATACGCAGTATTTT.

The chain joins TRBV7-3 to TRBJ2-3; D call uncertain. Per germline, CDR1 SGHTA and CDR2 FQGTGA. CDR3 length equals 13 residues. V lost 5 bases to trimming and J lost 9 bases, with 15 bases between them. The CDR3 sequence is CASSPAGPGTQYF. The CDR3 nucleotides are TGTGCCAGCAGCCCAGCAGGTCCAGGAACGCAGTATTTT.

This chain uses TRBV2 with TRBJ2-7; either TRBD1 or TRBD2 may supply D (9 bases each). V was clipped by 6 bases and J by 1 base, with 31 bases between them. The germline CDR1 and CDR2 sequences are SNHLY and FYNNEI. CDR3 length equals 20 residues. The DNA for the CDR3 is TGTGCCAGCAGCCCCGCAACGGGACAGGGACGGCGGGGGGGATCCTACGAGCAGTACTTC. Translation gives CASSPATGQGRRGGSYEQYF.

This clone was picked up a small number of times. The chain has TRBV29-1 and TRBJ2-1; D possibly uses TRBD1 or TRBD2 (6 bases each). Trimming left V 4 bases short and J 0 bases short, with 19 bases between. CDR3 length: 17 amino acids. The germline gives CDR1 SQVTM, CDR2 ANQGSEA. CDR3 nucleotides: TGCAGCGTTGTACGGTCGGGCAGGGGAGGCTCCTACAATGAGCAGTTCTTC. It encodes CSVVRSGRGGSYNEQFF.

In this sample, this clone turned up a few times. The CDR3 DNA reads as TGCGCCAGCAGCTTCGCCAGTGCCGAAAGACAGGGGGTGGCGGATGGCTACACCTTC. The encoded protein is CASSFASAERQGVADGYTF. The chain couples TRBV5-1 to TRBJ1-2; 9 nucleotides match TRBD1. CDR1 is SGHRS, CDR2 YFSETQ, per germline. Trimming cost V 2 bases and J 6 bases; bases outside gene matches: 20. This CDR3 comprises 19 residues.

V usage is TRBV7-2 and J usage is TRBJ2-3; the D gene is possibly TRBD2 (5 bases). V gave up 1 base and J gave up 4 bases, with 6 bases separating them. Germline V gives CDR1 SGHTA, CDR2 FQGNSA. This CDR3 comprises 13 residues. CDR3 region: CASSLGGSDTQYF. CDR3 nucleotides: TGTGCCAGCAGCTTAGGCGGGTCAGATACGCAGTATTTT.

This clone was seen more than once but under ten times. CDR3 residues: CASSGGRTGSYEQYF. The CDR3 DNA reads TGTGCCAGCAGTGGAGGGAGGACGGGTTCCTACGAGCAGTACTTC. The rearrangement joins TRBV2 to TRBJ2-7; the D gene is possibly TRBD2 (6 bases). V was shortened by 4 bases and J by 1 base, with 14 bases between the two germline ends. This CDR3 has 15 residues. Germline loops: CDR1 SNHLY, CDR2 FYNNEI.

This clone has a handful of counts. This chain joins TRBV5-1 and TRBJ2-5, with TRBD1 matching 8 bases. CDR3 size: 14 residues. Germline CDR1 and CDR2: SGHRS and YFSETQ. Trimming took 4 bases from V and 5 from J; bases not matched to a gene: 7. The CDR3 here is CASSPAGQVETQYF. The CDR3 DNA sequence: TGCGCCAGCAGCCCGGCGGGACAGGTTGAGACCCAGTACTTC.

This clone was detected a few times. The chain is built from TRBV30 and TRBJ2-2; 7 nucleotides line up with TRBD1. The length of the CDR3 is 13 residues. Germline V gene data show CDR1 as GTSNPN and CDR2 as SVGIG (reference sequence). With 5 bases clipped from V and 5 bases from J, the junction kept 5 bases outside the gene matches. The CDR3: CAWRKGATGELFF. DNA for the CDR3: TGTGCCTGGCGTAAGGGGGCTACCGGGGAGCTGTTTTTT.

The chain employs TRBV10-1 and TRBJ1-6; D ambiguous. In germline, CDR1 is WNHNN, CDR2 SYGVQD (reference sequence). The CDR3 loop spans 13 amino acids. V was pared by 3 bases and J by 6 bases, with 6 bases between. The CDR3 is CASSEQINSPLHF. CDR3 nucleotides: TGCGCCAGCAGTGAACAGATTAATTCACCCCTCCACTTT.

V gene TRBV27 combines with J gene TRBJ1-5; D unresolved. Looked up from germline, CDR1 is MNHEY and CDR2 is SMNVEV (reference sequence). Deletions cut 4 bases from V and 5 bases from J, with 12 bases between. This CDR3 comprises 14 residues. The CDR3 DNA reads TGTGCCAGCAGTTCTTCAGTCGGGGATCAGCCCCAGCATTTT. Its protein product is CASSSSVGDQPQHF.

This clone turned up a few times. V gene TRBV7-9 combines with J gene TRBJ2-7; D remains unclear. Germline V gene data show CDR1 as SEHNR and CDR2 as FQNEAQ (reference sequence). Trimming took off 5 bases at V and 5 bases at J, with 16 bases between the two ends. The CDR3 is 14 amino acids. DNA of the CDR3: TGTGCCAGCAGCGCCCGAACATCAGGTGACGAGCAGTACTTC. Translation gives CASSARTSGDEQYF.

The rearrangement joins TRBV29-1 to TRBJ1-1; no clear D. Per the germline V gene, CDR1 is SQVTM and CDR2 is ANQGSEA. Trimming took off 4 bases at V and 4 bases at J, with 10 bases between the two ends. The CDR3 has 12 residues. The CDR3 protein is CSVVGWATEAFF. CDR3 nucleotide sequence: TGCAGCGTTGTTGGGTGGGCCACTGAAGCTTTCTTT.

This clone was seen a few times. The chain recombines TRBV11-2 with TRBJ2-1, with D perhaps matching TRBD1 or TRBD2 (7 bases each). There are 14 residues in the CDR3. Germline values: CDR1 SGHAT, CDR2 FQNNGV. V was clipped by 3 bases and J by 6 bases, with 12 bases between them. CDR3 region: CASSFSGGANEQFF. In DNA form, the CDR3 reads TGTGCCAGCAGCTTTTCAGGGGGGGCCAATGAGCAGTTCTTC.

In its sample, this clone was seen once. The chain uses TRBV6-5 and TRBJ2-7, with 7 bases lining up with TRBD1. Germline CDR1 is MNHEY and CDR2 is SVGAGI. The V segment lost 5 bases and the J segment 3 bases; nucleotides outside the gene matches: 10. There are 15 residues in the CDR3. The CDR3 loop is CASSHNTDRVYEQYF. The CDR3 DNA is TGTGCCAGCAGTCACAACACCGACAGGGTCTACGAGCAGTACTTC.

The chain combines TRBV5-1 with TRBJ2-4; D gene uncertain. The V end was cut by 0 bases, the J end by 5 bases, with 0 bases between. CDR3 length: 11 amino acids. Germline CDR1 and CDR2: SGHRS and YFSETQ. CDR3 in DNA: TGCGCCAGCAGCTTGGAAAACATTCAGTACTTC. The encoded protein is CASSLENIQYF.

V usage is TRBV30 and J usage is TRBJ1-5; D might be TRBD1 (5 bases). V was pared by 2 bases and J by 4 bases, with 15 bases between. The CDR3 has 15 amino acids. Germline values: CDR1 GTSNPN, CDR2 SVGIG (reference sequence). The DNA of the CDR3 is TGTGCCTGGAGTCGCGGACCAGGGAGTAATCAGCCCCAGCATTTT. Translated: CAWSRGPGSNQPQHF.

V is TRBV6-5 and J is TRBJ2-7; 7 nucleotides match TRBD1. The CDR3 loop spans 13 amino acids. The germline V gene has CDR1 MNHEY and CDR2 SVGAGI. J gave up 3 bases and V 7 bases, and 6 bases lay outside the gene matches. In DNA, the CDR3 is TGTGCCAGCAACAGGGACAGAAACTACGAGCAGTACTTC. It yields the protein CASNRDRNYEQYF.

The chain recombines TRBV7-2 with TRBJ2-3; 7 nucleotides match TRBD2. V lost 6 bases, J lost 5 bases, and 2 bases stayed unmatched. The length of the CDR3 is 12 residues. Per germline, CDR1 SGHTA and CDR2 FQGNSA. For the CDR3, the DNA is TGTGCCAGCAGACCGGGGGGAGATACGCAGTATTTT. Encoded protein: CASRPGGDTQYF.

This clone has just a few counts. The rearrangement links TRBV30 to TRBJ2-2, with D unresolved. Germline CDR1 GTSNPN, CDR2 SVGIG (reference sequence). Trimming cost V 2 bases and J 2 bases, with 3 bases left between them. The CDR3 consists of 12 residues. CDR3 sequence (DNA): TGTGCCTGGAGTCGCAACACCGGGGAGCTGTTTTTT. Its translation is CAWSRNTGELFF.

The chain recombines TRBV7-8 with TRBJ1-2, with TRBD1 matching over 8 bases. CDR1 is SGHVS, CDR2 FQNEAQ, per germline. V shed 5 bases and J 8 bases; nucleotides not matched to a gene: 13. There are 15 residues in the CDR3. CDR3 residues: CASSTRTGLSEGYTF. The CDR3, as DNA: TGTGCCAGCAGCACCCGGACAGGGCTTAGCGAGGGCTACACCTTC.

The chain carries TRBV19 and TRBJ2-1; a weak D match, TRBD2 (5 bases). The CDR3 length is 13 residues. In germline, CDR1 is LNHDA, CDR2 SQIVND (reference sequence). Trimming took off 3 bases at V and 8 bases at J, with 11 bases between the two ends. DNA for the CDR3: TGTGCCAGTAGTATGCAGGACTCCCATGAGCAGTTCTTC. It yields the protein CASSMQDSHEQFF.

The CDR3 protein is CASSEALLGGTGNEKLFF. The CDR3 bases are TGTGCCAGCAGTGAAGCGCTTCTGGGCGGGACAGGGAATGAAAAACTGTTTTTT. The rearrangement links TRBV6-1 to TRBJ1-4, with 9 bases aligning to TRBD1. The trim removed 0 bases at V and 5 bases at J, leaving 10 bases unmatched. The germline V gene has CDR1 MNHNS and CDR2 SASEGT. The CDR3 is 18 residues long.